Shown below are 26 T cell receptor beta chains from a single sample sequenced in a study of T cell repertoires in cytomegalovirus infection. TCRdb independently ran MiXCR on the reads; one entry per CDR3 protein. The repertoire consists of roughly 500,000 distinct CDR3 sequences, with 25% to 35% occurring once and the leading ten covering 17%. The antigens these receptors bind are not known. The starting material was cultured PBMCs, obtained from culture after CMV antigen stimulation. The source is a human donor in good health (CMV status not recorded). Some clones in this sample may be carry-over from other donors' samples.

This clonotype has ten or more counts. The genes are TRBV7-2 and TRBJ2-3; no clear D gene. CDR3 length: 15 amino acids. Germline CDR1 reads SGHTA; CDR2 reads FQGNSA. The V gene lost 0 bases and the J gene lost 4 bases, with 11 bases spanning the gap. The CDR3 DNA sequence: TGTGCCAGCAGCTTAGCGGATACCTTTTCAGATACGCAGTATTTT. Translated: CASSLADTFSDTQYF.

This clonotype was seen a few times. V and J are TRBV4-1 and TRBJ2-6; D ambiguous. The V gene lost 0 bases and the J gene lost 0 bases, with 6 bases spanning the gap. Germline loops: CDR1 MGHRA, CDR2 YSYEKL. The CDR3 has 16 residues. CDR3 in amino acids: CASSQDSSSGANVLTF. The CDR3 DNA follows: TGCGCCAGCAGCCAAGATAGCAGCTCTGGGGCCAACGTCCTGACTTTC.

J is TRBJ1-3 and V is TRBV12-5; 12 bases line up with TRBD1. The V and J ends lost 0 bases and 2 bases, in that order; junction bases with no gene match: 11. The germline V gene encodes CDR1 LGHNT and CDR2 FRNRAP. The CDR3 runs 20 residues. CDR3 residues: CASGLVLGTGGEFTGNTIYF. Written as DNA, the CDR3 is TGTGCTAGTGGTTTGGTACTCGGGACAGGGGGCGAATTCACTGGAAACACCATATATTTT.

This clonotype was seen many times. The genes are TRBV7-6 and TRBJ2-1, with 8 nucleotides matching TRBD1. CDR1 is SGHVS and CDR2 is FNYEAQ in the germline V gene. The CDR3 runs to 14 residues. With 5 bases clipped from V and 8 bases from J, the junction kept 8 bases outside the gene matches. The CDR3 DNA sequence: TGTGCCAGCAGCACGGGACAGGTCTCGGATGAGCAGTTCTTC. Translation: CASSTGQVSDEQFF.

This clonotype has more than one count but fewer than ten. This sequence joins TRBV4-3 and TRBJ1-2; D possibly corresponds to TRBD1 (5 bases). This CDR3 is 13 amino acids long. V lost 7 bases to trimming and J lost 3 bases, with 12 bases between them. CDR1 is LGHNA and CDR2 is YSLEER in the germline V gene. The CDR3 spells CASNRIGDYGYTF. CDR3 bases: TGCGCCAGCAACAGGATTGGTGACTATGGCTACACCTTC.

The rearrangement links TRBV11-2 to TRBJ2-7; 14 nucleotides align to TRBD2. Trimming removed 5 bases from V and 0 bases from J; junction bases left unmatched: 6. The CDR3 runs to 17 residues. The germline gives CDR1 SGHAT, CDR2 FQNNGV. CDR3 nucleotide sequence: TGTGCCAGCAGCCGAGCGACTAGCGGGAGGGCCTCCTACGAGCAGTACTTC. Translated, it gives CASSRATSGRASYEQYF.

The table lists this clonotype with many counts. The chain carries TRBV12-3 or TRBV12-4 and TRBJ2-5, with D tentatively TRBD2 (5 bases). V lost 6 bases and J 6 bases, leaving 17 bases between the germline ends. The CDR3 is made up of 14 amino acids. The CDR3 DNA follows: TGTGCCAGCAGCCCCGGAGGCTTAGTGCAGACCCAGTACTTC. Translated: CASSPGGLVQTQYF.

This clonotype was observed a handful of times. J is TRBJ1-2 and V is TRBV27; D remains unclear. CDR1 and CDR2 (germline): MNHEY, SMNVEV (reference sequence). Trimming pared 6 bases from V and 4 bases from J, leaving 18 bases between. The CDR3 has 15 amino acids. This chain's CDR3 is CASSLGSPESYGYTF. CDR3 DNA: TGTGCCAGCAGCCTGGGCTCCCCTGAGAGCTATGGCTACACCTTC.

Here the CDR3 reads CSVERTAGEQFF. CDR3 nucleotide sequence: TGCAGCGTTGAACGGACCGCGGGTGAGCAGTTCTTC. This chain uses TRBV29-1 with TRBJ2-1, with D possibly TRBD2 on 5 matching bases. V lost 2 bases and J 9 bases, leaving 11 bases between the germline ends. This CDR3 has 12 residues. Germline CDR1 SQVTM, CDR2 ANQGSEA.

The chain joins TRBV4-1 to TRBJ2-7; D gene unclear. The V end was cut by 5 bases, the J end by 2 bases, with 13 bases between. In germline, CDR1 is MGHRA, CDR2 YSYEKL. CDR3 length: 14 residues. CDR3: CASSAQVIAYEQYF. The CDR3 DNA reads TGCGCCAGCAGCGCTCAGGTAATTGCCTACGAGCAGTACTTC.

This clonotype was found a few times. J is TRBJ2-2 and V is TRBV25-1, with D possibly matching TRBD2 (5 bases). Germline V gives CDR1 MGHDK, CDR2 SYGVNS. CDR3 length: 13 residues. Trimming removed 10 bases at V and 7 bases at J, with 16 bases between. CDR3 region: CAIPGKDRGELFF. Written as DNA, the CDR3 is TGTGCCATCCCGGGGAAGGATCGCGGGGAGCTGTTTTTT.

This clonotype has a handful of counts. The genes are TRBV20-1 and TRBJ2-7, with 11 bases that match TRBD2. Trimming removed 0 bases from V and 2 bases from J; junction bases left unmatched: 9. Germline CDR1 DFQATT, CDR2 SNEGSKA (reference sequence). The CDR3 is made up of 17 amino acids. This CDR3 is CSARDIAGGRAPYEQYV. The CDR3 nucleotides are TGCAGTGCTAGAGATATAGCGGGAGGGAGGGCCCCCTACGAGCAGTACGTC.

This clonotype has more than one count but fewer than ten. V is TRBV7-9 and J is TRBJ2-7; 9 nucleotides line up with TRBD1. Germline values: CDR1 SEHNR, CDR2 FQNEAQ (reference sequence). The CDR3 loop spans 16 amino acids. Trimming took 5 bases from V and 6 from J; bases not matched to a gene: 14. CDR3 amino acids: CASSHTGTGWTREQYF. For the CDR3, the DNA is TGTGCCAGCAGCCATACCGGGACAGGGTGGACCCGCGAGCAGTACTTC.

This chain uses TRBV28 with TRBJ2-7, with D maybe TRBD1 (5 bases). Germline lookup yields CDR1 MDHEN and CDR2 SYDVKM. The CDR3 runs 16 residues. The V end was cut by 0 bases, the J end by 6 bases, with 18 bases between. The CDR3 protein is CASSLCGQGLVLEQYF. The CDR3 DNA is TGTGCCAGCAGTTTATGTGGGCAGGGCCTTGTACTCGAGCAGTACTTC.

This clonotype has more than one count but fewer than ten. The V gene is TRBV7-9, the J gene TRBJ1-2; 10 bases map to TRBD1. The germline V gene has CDR1 SEHNR and CDR2 FQNEAQ (reference sequence). This CDR3 has 14 residues. V shed 10 bases, J shed 9 bases, and the junction held 14 bases outside the gene matches. The CDR3 sequence: CATNRLRDRGSYTF. The CDR3, as DNA: TGTGCCACCAATCGGCTCCGGGACAGGGGTAGCTACACCTTC.

This clonotype was seen once. The V and J genes are TRBV19 and TRBJ1-1; D unclear. V shed 1 base and J shed 0 bases, with 9 bases lying between them. Germline CDR1 and CDR2: LNHDA and SQIVND (reference sequence). CDR3 length equals 15 residues. The CDR3 region has the DNA TGTGCCAGTAGTATAGTAGGATCTATGAACACTGAAGCTTTCTTT. This translates into CASSIVGSMNTEAFF. Full variable domain (rest looked up from reference TRBV19 and TRBJ1-1): DGGITQSPKYLFRKEGQNVTLSCEQNLNHDAMYWYRQDPGQGLRLIYYSQIVNDFQKGDIAEGYSVSREKKESFPLTVTSAQKNPTAFYLCASSIVGSMNTEAFFGQGTRLTVV.

To note about this clonotype: Because the CDR3 is missing its conserved closing phenylalanine or tryptophan, this is likely a read error. V is TRBV7-2 and J is TRBJ1-5; D is unclear. This CDR3 has 13 residues. The V gene lost 5 bases and the J gene lost 0 bases, with 5 bases spanning the gap. CDR1 and CDR2 from the germline V gene are SGHTA and FQGNSA. CDR3 nucleotide sequence: TGTGCCAGCAGCCTCGATAGCAATCAGCCCCAGCATGTT. This encodes CASSLDSNQPQHV.

The chain employs TRBV10-3 and TRBJ1-1; the D gene is possibly TRBD1 (5 bases). Germline V gives CDR1 ENHRY, CDR2 SYGVKD. The CDR3 has 13 amino acids. V was clipped by 6 bases and J by 1 base, with 9 bases between them. CDR3 DNA: TGTGCCATCAGGGACGGGGGGAACACTGAAGCTTTCTTT. Encoded protein: CAIRDGGNTEAFF.

The rearrangement links TRBV7-2 to TRBJ2-1; 9 bases fit TRBD2. After removal of 3 bases from V and 4 bases from J, the junction contained 10 bases not matched to a gene. The CDR3 runs 17 residues. The germline CDR1 and CDR2 sequences are SGHTA and FQGNSA. CDR3 residues: CASSFIAGASPYNEQFF. The CDR3 DNA sequence: TGTGCCAGCAGCTTTATAGCGGGAGCGTCCCCGTACAATGAGCAGTTCTTC.

This clonotype came up many times. The chain has TRBV7-2 and TRBJ2-1, with 7 bases fitting TRBD2. The V segment lost 2 bases and the J segment 4 bases; nucleotides outside the gene matches: 5. CDR3 length: 15 residues. The germline V gene encodes CDR1 SGHTA and CDR2 FQGNSA. CDR3 in amino acids: CASSLSSGAYNEQFF. In DNA, the CDR3 is TGTGCCAGCAGCTTATCAAGCGGGGCGTACAATGAGCAGTTCTTC.

This clonotype was seen more than once but under ten times. The chain employs TRBV2 and TRBJ1-5, with 9 bases that match TRBD1. The junction had 6 bases not matched to a gene; V was cut back by 5 bases and J by 7 bases. Per germline, CDR1 SNHLY and CDR2 FYNNEI. The CDR3 extends over 14 amino acids. CDR3: CASSLRQGVQPQHF. The CDR3 nucleotides are TGTGCCAGCAGTCTAAGACAGGGGGTCCAGCCCCAGCATTTT.

In this sample, this clonotype turned up a few times. V and J are TRBV13 and TRBJ2-4; 7 bases align to TRBD2. The CDR3 sequence is 20 residues long. The germline gives CDR1 PRHDT, CDR2 FYEKMQ (reference sequence). V trimming: 1 base; J trimming: 3 bases; junction bases outside the gene matches: 18. CDR3 nucleotides: TGTGCCAGCAGCTTAGTTTCGCGGGAGTGGTCCAAAAGGGGCAAAAACATTCAGTACTTC. Protein sequence: CASSLVSREWSKRGKNIQYF.

The chain has TRBV25-1 and TRBJ1-3, with 7 bases lining up with TRBD1. This CDR3 contains 14 residues. The V gene end was trimmed by 5 bases and the J gene end by 4 bases; junction bases not matched to a gene: 5. Germline-derived CDR1 and CDR2 are MGHDK and SYGVNS. CDR3 bases: TGTGCCAGCAGTTCGACAGGGCAAGGAAACACCATATATTTT. Its translation is CASSSTGQGNTIYF.

The sample holds a few counts of this clonotype. This chain links TRBV7-2 with TRBJ1-2, with D tentatively TRBD1 (5 bases). V was cut by 3 bases and J by 7 bases, with 9 bases left in between. CDR1 SGHTA and CDR2 FQGNSA come from the germline V gene. The CDR3 is 12 amino acids. CDR3 nucleotides: TGTGCCAGCAGCTTGTGGAGGGGTGGCTACACCTTC. Protein product: CASSLWRGGYTF.

This chain uses TRBV7-9 with TRBJ1-1, with 8 bases that match TRBD1. The CDR3 covers 16 residues. Germline V CDR1 and CDR2: SEHNR, FQNEAQ (reference sequence). J lost 6 bases, V lost 2 bases, and 11 bases had no gene match. CDR3 loop: CASSLRQGRGGAEAFF. CDR3 DNA sequence: TGTGCCAGCAGCTTACGACAGGGGAGGGGTGGGGCTGAAGCTTTCTTT.

This clonotype was seen only a few times. This rearrangement joins TRBV11-2 to TRBJ2-3; TRBD2 is a possible D gene (5 bases). V shed 4 bases and J shed 6 bases, with 20 bases lying between them. The CDR3 sequence is 16 residues long. Germline V lookup: CDR1 SGHAT, CDR2 FQNNGV. CDR3 amino acids: CASSYRGRVMTDTQYF. The CDR3 region has the DNA TGTGCCAGCAGCTACCGAGGGAGAGTCATGACCGATACGCAGTATTTT.